These 13 T cell receptor beta chains share one sample of origin, sequenced in a study of tissue T cells after allogeneic stem cell transplantation. Specified time point: mouse harvest day 7 after allogeneic transplant. Tail vein injection delivered 10^7 T-cell-depleted bone marrow cells and 10^6 splenic CD5+ T cells. Only in-frame clones appear in the TCRdb table, and some are missing; sequencing was by immunoSEQ multiplex PCR. This sample has 2,400 or so clones, with over 50% found just once. Input material: spleen. Receptor source: a female BALB/c mouse given C57BL/6 T cells with graft-versus-host disease after an allogeneic hematopoietic cell transplant.

As to this clone: The germline and genes are mouse ones. The read stops 1 residue short of the end of the CDR3; the missing end is completed from the germline J gene. This sequence joins TRBV13-1 and TRBJ2-5; the match to TRBD2 covers 8 bases. The CDR3 has 16 residues. Per germline, CDR1 NSHNY and CDR2 SYGAGN. V shed 1 base and J 5 bases; nucleotides not matched to a gene: 9. The CDR3 region is CASSDHLGGRRDTQYF. The CDR3 DNA, read in part, is TGTGCCAGCAGTGATCATCTGGGGGGAAGGAGAGACACCCAGTAC.

For this clone: The listed genes are named as in mouse. Coverage ceases 1 residue before the CDR3 finishes, and the germline J gene fills in the end. J is TRBJ2-3 and V is TRBV16; tentatively, D is TRBD1 or TRBD2 (5 bases each). This CDR3 is built from 15 residues. Trimming stripped 0 bases from V and 1 base from J, with 8 bases between. Germline assignment: CDR1 SGHSA and CDR2 FRNQAP. Here the CDR3 reads CASSLDGGGAETLYF. CDR3 DNA, as far as it was read: TGTGCAAGCAGCTTAGACGGGGGTGGTGCAGAAACGCTGTAT.

Turning to this clone: The gene names here belong to mouse. Read data end 1 residue before the CDR3 end; the end is taken from the germline J gene. This rearrangement joins TRBV31 to TRBJ1-1, with D perhaps matching TRBD1 (6 bases). Trimming left V 0 bases short and J 0 bases short, with 8 bases between. Germline CDR1 is GKSSPN and CDR2 is SITVG. This CDR3 contains 14 residues. CDR3 sequence reads: CAWSLTGTNTEVFF. Incomplete CDR3 DNA: TGTGCCTGGAGTCTAACAGGGACAAACACAGAAGTCTTC.

As for this clone: These gene names are mouse names. The read ends 1 residue early relative to the CDR3; the germline J gene fills the gap. The chain couples TRBV1 to TRBJ1-6; no clear D gene. TRBJ1-6 is classed as an ORF, of uncertain function. Per germline, CDR1 NSQYPW and CDR2 LRSPGD (reference sequence). The CDR3 totals 14 residues. The germline V and J ends were trimmed by 2 bases and 0 bases, with 2 bases remaining between them. The CDR3 is CTCSAYSYNSPLYF. The sequenced part of the CDR3 DNA is TGCACCTGCAGTGCATATTCCTATAATTCGCCCCTCTAC.

There are a few counts of this clone. Gene names are mouse gene names. Read sequence stops 1 residue before the CDR3 end, and the germline J gene provides the missing end. The genes are TRBV5 and TRBJ1-5; TRBD1 matches 8 bases. V lost 4 bases and J lost 5; bases outside the gene matches: 4. CDR1 is LGHNA and CDR2 is YNLKQL in the germline V gene (reference sequence). This CDR3 spans 14 amino acids. CDR3 loop: CASSPGQGDQAPLF. CDR3 DNA, as far as it was read: TGTGCCAGCAGCCCAGGACAGGGAGACCAGGCTCCGCTT.

On this clone itself: The gene names here belong to mouse. Coverage ceases 1 residue before the CDR3 finishes, and the germline J gene fills in the end. The chain combines TRBV5 with TRBJ2-7, with TRBD2 identical over 11 bases. The trim removed 3 bases at V and 5 bases at J, leaving 3 bases unmatched. Germline V gene lookup returns CDR1 LGHNA and CDR2 YNLKQL (reference sequence). There are 14 residues in the CDR3. The CDR3 spells CASSHPGLGDEQYF. CDR3 bases read: TGTGCCAGCAGCCACCCGGGACTGGGGGATGAACAGTAC.

Judged by abundance, this clone is large. Genes and germline come from the mouse. Read coverage stops 1 residue before the CDR3 terminus; the germline J gene supplies the remainder. V is TRBV26 and J is TRBJ2-7, with 7 bases matching TRBD1. Germline lookup yields CDR1 KGHPV and CDR2 FQNQEV (reference sequence). The CDR3 extends over 11 amino acids. Trimming removed 8 bases from V and 3 bases from J; junction bases left unmatched: 1. The CDR3 sequence: CASRQGYEQYF. The sequenced part of the CDR3 DNA is TGTGCCAGCCGACAGGGCTATGAACAGTAC.

Within the sample, this clone is large (0.1 to 1%). Germline and genes: mouse. From the germline J gene comes the end of the CDR3, since the read stops 1 residue before it. The chain is built from TRBV31 and TRBJ2-1, with D maybe TRBD2 (6 bases). Trimming removed 2 bases from V and 0 bases from J, with 8 bases in between. Per germline, CDR1 GKSSPN and CDR2 SITVG. This CDR3 region has 14 residues. The sequenced part of the CDR3 DNA is TGTGCCTGGAGTACGGGACTTAACTATGCTGAGCAGTTC. Translating it yields CAWSTGLNYAEQF. The CDR3, in full, reads CAWSTGLNYAEQFF.

About this clone: Gene names follow the mouse nomenclature. CDR3 residues: CASSPRSSYEQYF. The part of the CDR3 DNA that was read is TGTGCCAGCAGTCCCAGGAGCTCCTATGAACAGTAC. The gene calls are TRBV19 and TRBJ2-7; no definite D call. Read coverage stops 1 residue before the CDR3 terminus; the germline J gene supplies the remainder. Trimming cost V 4 bases and J 0 bases, with 8 bases left between them. CDR1 and CDR2 (germline): FNHDT, SITEND (reference sequence). There are 13 residues in the CDR3.

As regards this clone: Gene and germline names: mouse. The DNA ends 1 residue before the CDR3 does, and the rest of the CDR3 is filled in from the germline J gene. The genes are TRBV16 and TRBJ2-3; D gene unclear. This CDR3 is built from 14 residues. Trimming took off 1 base at V and 0 bases at J, with 5 bases between the two ends. The V gene's germline CDR1 is SGHSA and CDR2 FRNQAP. The CDR3 sequence is CASSLASSAETLYF. The sequenced part of the CDR3 DNA is TGTGCAAGCAGCTTAGCCAGTAGTGCAGAAACGCTGTAT.

A note on this clone: Gene names and germline match the mouse. The read falls 1 residue short of the CDR3 end, and the missing part is taken from the germline J gene. V gene TRBV5 combines with J gene TRBJ2-3; D remains unclear. V was cut by 3 bases and J by 0 bases, with 10 bases left in between. The CDR3 has 15 amino acids. Germline V gives CDR1 LGHNA, CDR2 YNLKQL (reference sequence). The sequenced part of the CDR3 DNA is TGTGCCAGCAGCCAGGAGACAACTAGTGCAGAAACGCTGTAT. Encoded protein: CASSQETTSAETLY. The entire CDR3 protein is CASSQETTSAETLYF.

In the case of this clone: Germline and genes here are mouse. The CDR3 goes on 1 residue after the read ends, and that part is filled in from the germline J gene. The V and J genes are TRBV1 and TRBJ2-3; 8 bases agree with TRBD2. This CDR3 is 15 amino acids long. The trim removed 3 bases at V and 0 bases at J, leaving 2 bases unmatched. Germline CDR1 is NSQYPW and CDR2 is LRSPGD (reference sequence). The covered CDR3 bases are TGCACCTGCAGTGCCACTGGGGGTAGTGCAGAAACGCTGTAT. Translated: CTCSATGGSAETLY. The entire CDR3 reads CTCSATGGSAETLYF.

To note about this clone: Gene names denote mouse genes. Sequencing ends 1 residue short of the CDR3 end; the germline J gene provides the rest. The chain links TRBV26 to TRBJ2-7; the match to TRBD1 covers 7 bases. Germline V CDR1 and CDR2: KGHPV, FQNQEV (reference sequence). V gave up 4 bases and J gave up 2 bases; unmatched junction bases: 5. This CDR3 is 14 amino acids long. The sequenced part of the CDR3 DNA is TGTGCCAGCAGTCCCGCCACAGGGGCCTATGAACAGTAC. This gives the protein CASSPATGAYEQY. The complete CDR3 protein is CASSPATGAYEQYF.